Described below is a single TCR beta chain sequence and its context. This specimen comes from a study of blood T cell repertoires in COVID-19. In the study overall: COVID-19 samples collected from the United States, Italy and Spain covered acute and convalescent phases.

The repertoire was sequenced with immunoSEQ multiplex PCR; TCRdb's copy has only in-frame clones and lacks some. Of 180,000 or so clones in the sample, approximately 88% are singletons; the top ten hold around 1.5%. The sequence was collected from a woman aged 50 to 60 with acute or convalescent COVID-19. Sequenced sample: peripheral blood.

The CDR3 is CASSYRASSQPQHF. The CDR3, as DNA: TGTGCCAGCAGTTACCGTGCCAGTTCTCAGCCCCAGCATTTT. The gene calls are TRBV6-2 or TRBV6-3 and TRBJ1-5; D gene ambiguous. The V and J ends lost 2 bases and 6 bases respectively, with 11 bases between them. Germline loops: CDR1 MNHEY, CDR2 SVGEGT. The CDR3 extends over 14 amino acids.